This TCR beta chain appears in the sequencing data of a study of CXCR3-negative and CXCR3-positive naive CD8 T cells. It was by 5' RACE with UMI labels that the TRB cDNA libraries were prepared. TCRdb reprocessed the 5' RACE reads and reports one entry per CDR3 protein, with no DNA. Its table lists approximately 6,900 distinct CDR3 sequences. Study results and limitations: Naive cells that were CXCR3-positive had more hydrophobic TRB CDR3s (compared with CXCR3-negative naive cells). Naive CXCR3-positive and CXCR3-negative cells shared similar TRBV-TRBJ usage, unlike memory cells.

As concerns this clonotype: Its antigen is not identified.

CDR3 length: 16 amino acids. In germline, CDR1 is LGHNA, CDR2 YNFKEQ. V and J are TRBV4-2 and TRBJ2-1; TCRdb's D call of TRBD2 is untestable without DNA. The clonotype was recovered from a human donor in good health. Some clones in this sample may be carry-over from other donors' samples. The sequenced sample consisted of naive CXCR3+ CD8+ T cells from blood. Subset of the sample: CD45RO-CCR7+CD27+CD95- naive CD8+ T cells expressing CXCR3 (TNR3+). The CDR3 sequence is CASSQDPLAGYNEQFF.